The 27 T cell receptor beta chains below all came from one sample that was sequenced in a study of siplizumab effects on memory and regulatory T cells. The repertoire was sequenced with immunoSEQ multiplex PCR; TCRdb's copy has only in-frame clones and lacks some. The sample lists roughly 100,000 clones; over 90% were seen once. The material sequenced was Tregs sorted from blood. These receptors all stem from a human donor in good health.

The rearrangement links TRBV6-5 to TRBJ1-2; the D gene is possibly TRBD1 (5 bases). The CDR3 runs to 16 residues. The germline CDR1 and CDR2 sequences are MNHEY and SVGAGI. The ends were cut back, 0 bases at V and 1 base at J, with 12 bases in the middle. CDR3 region: CASSYSAGPSNYGYTF. Written as DNA, the CDR3 is TGTGCCAGCAGTTACTCTGCGGGACCGAGTAACTATGGCTACACCTTC.

V is TRBV5-1 and J is TRBJ2-2; perhaps D is TRBD1 or TRBD2 (5 bases each). The length of the CDR3 is 18 residues. Deletions cut 3 bases from V and 4 bases from J, with 22 bases between. From germline, CDR1 is SGHRS and CDR2 YFSETQ. CDR3 DNA sequence: TGCGCCAGCAGCTACTACGATATAGGGACGCCTTTCACCGGGGAGCTGTTTTTT. As protein: CASSYYDIGTPFTGELFF.

This clone was found once. V and J are TRBV29-1 and TRBJ1-1; 11 bases are shared with TRBD1. From germline, CDR1 is SQVTM and CDR2 ANQGSEA. With V trimmed by 6 bases and J by 11 bases, 14 bases remained unmatched. The CDR3 consists of 14 residues. The CDR3 spells CSVRPEDRGLGAFF. The CDR3, as DNA: TGCAGCGTCAGACCCGAGGACAGGGGGCTCGGTGCTTTCTTT.

The chain recombines TRBV30 with TRBJ2-1, with D tentatively TRBD2 (6 bases). Trimming removed 5 bases from V and 10 bases from J, with 18 bases in between. The CDR3 has 13 amino acids. The germline V gene has CDR1 GTSNPN and CDR2 SVGIG (reference sequence). The CDR3: CAWDRDSGQEQFF. The CDR3 DNA reads TGTGCCTGGGACCGGGACTCCGGTCAGGAGCAGTTCTTC.

This clone was counted once. The chain combines TRBV30 with TRBJ2-5; 9 bases are a match to TRBD1. CDR3 length: 12 residues. Germline values: CDR1 GTSNPN, CDR2 SVGIG (reference sequence). V dropped 5 bases and J dropped 13; count of bases not matched to a gene: 11. CDR3 residues: CAWAGTGKVRYF. In DNA form, the CDR3 reads TGTGCCTGGGCCGGGACAGGGAAGGTTCGGTACTTC.

This chain joins TRBV19 and TRBJ2-3, with D possibly TRBD2 on 5 matching bases. From germline, CDR1 is LNHDA and CDR2 SQIVND (reference sequence). The CDR3 extends over 13 amino acids. V dropped 6 bases and J dropped 2 bases, with 9 bases sitting between them. DNA of the CDR3: TGTGCCAGTAGCCGGGATTTCACAGATACGCAGTATTTT. This translates into CASSRDFTDTQYF.

J is TRBJ2-7 and V is TRBV27, with a tentative D call TRBD2 (5 bases). Between the trimmed V and J ends, which lost 6 bases and 5 bases, there was a span of 23 bases. Germline CDR1 and CDR2: MNHEY and SMNVEV (reference sequence). This CDR3 has 16 residues. This CDR3 is CASSLTRTGIAHEQYF. Written as DNA, the CDR3 is TGTGCCAGCAGCTTAACTAGAACGGGAATCGCGCACGAGCAGTACTTC.

Concerning this clone itself: At one of its ends the junction is not consistent with the germline gene, which may arise from a read error. V and J are TRBV5-6 and TRBJ2-5, with D perhaps assigned TRBD1 or TRBD2 (5 bases each). There are 13 residues in the CDR3. CDR1 is SGHDT, CDR2 YYEEEE, per germline. The CDR3 coding sequence is TGTGCCAGCACCTATATGGGGGTCCTCACTTATCACTTC. Encoded protein: CASTYMGVLTYHF. The entire variable domain, with the rest obtained from reference TRBV5-6 and TRBJ2-5, is as follows: DAGVTQSPTHLIKTRGQQVTLRCSPKSGHDTVSWYQQALGQGPQFIFQYYEEEERQRGNFPDRFSGHQFPNYSSELNVNALLLGDSALYLCASTYMGVLTYHFGPGTRLLVL.

V usage is TRBV25-1 and J usage is TRBJ2-2; D unclear. CDR1 MGHDK and CDR2 SYGVNS come from the germline V gene. CDR3 size: 13 residues. V dropped 4 bases and J dropped 5 bases, with 8 bases sitting between them. CDR3 region: CASSARGTGELFF. CDR3 nucleotide sequence: TGTGCCAGCAGTGCTAGAGGAACCGGGGAGCTGTTTTTT.

This chain connects TRBV29-1 to TRBJ2-7, with 7 bases identical to TRBD1. The CDR3 contains 11 residues. Germline loops: CDR1 SQVTM, CDR2 ANQGSEA. V trimming: 7 bases; J trimming: 3 bases; junction bases outside the gene matches: 3. The CDR3 DNA sequence: TGCAGCGGGGGGACAGTCTACGAGCAGTACTTC. It yields the protein CSGGTVYEQYF.

This chain uses TRBV11-2 with TRBJ2-3; TRBD2 aligns across 11 bases. CDR3 length: 16 residues. Germline V gene lookup returns CDR1 SGHAT and CDR2 FQNNGV. V lost 4 bases to trimming and J lost 5 bases; unmatched junction nucleotides: 8. CDR3 bases: TGTGCCAGCAGCTCCTTAGCGGGGGGGCCCATAGATACGCAGTATTTT. This gives the protein CASSSLAGGPIDTQYF. Together with reference TRBV11-2 and TRBJ2-3, the CDR3 gives the full variable domain: EAGVAQSPRYKIIEKRQSVAFWCNPISGHATLYWYQQILGQGPKLLIQFQNNGVVDDSQLPKDRFSAERLKGVDSTLKIQPAKLEDSAVYLCASSSLAGGPIDTQYFGPGTRLTVL.

V gene TRBV5-1 combines with J gene TRBJ2-3; 10 nucleotides align to TRBD2. The CDR3 loop spans 14 amino acids. The J segment lost 15 bases and the V segment lost 0 bases, leaving 10 bases of the junction unmatched. Germline assignment: CDR1 SGHRS and CDR2 YFSETQ. The chain's CDR3 is CASSLDLSGGAIYF. The CDR3 DNA reads as TGCGCCAGCAGCTTGGACCTCAGCGGGGGGGCGATTTATTTT. The full variable domain, completed using reference TRBV5-1 and TRBJ2-3, is KAGVTQTPRYLIKTRGQQVTLSCSPISGHRSVSWYQQTPGQGLQFLFEYFSETQRNKGNFPGRFSGRQFSNSRSEMNVSTLELGDSALYLCASSLDLSGGAIYFGPGTRLTVL.

V is TRBV2 and J is TRBJ2-4, with TRBD1 matching over 8 bases. V gave up 1 base and J gave up 9 bases; unmatched junction bases: 8. Looked up from germline, CDR1 is SNHLY and CDR2 is FYNNEI. The CDR3 spans 15 residues. The CDR3 nucleotides are TGTGCCAGCAGTGAAGGCAGGGGGCAAGTAAGCATTCAGTACTTC. Translated, it gives CASSEGRGQVSIQYF.

CDR3 residues: CASSLAGVLLETQYF. The CDR3, as DNA: TGTGCCAGCAGCTTAGCGGGAGTGCTTCTAGAGACCCAGTACTTC. The chain carries TRBV27 and TRBJ2-5, with TRBD2 matching over 9 bases. Germline V gene lookup returns CDR1 MNHEY and CDR2 SMNVEV (reference sequence). The CDR3 has 15 amino acids. V lost 6 bases to trimming and J lost 4 bases; unmatched junction nucleotides: 9.

CDR3 sequence (DNA): TGTGCCAGCAGCGTGGGCGAGGGCCGTGGAAACACCATATATTTT. It encodes CASSVGEGRGNTIYF. The chain has TRBV9 and TRBJ1-3; D is unresolved. The germline gives CDR1 SGDLS, CDR2 YYNGEE. The CDR3 extends over 15 amino acids. Trimming left V 2 bases short and J 3 bases short, with 12 bases between.

V is TRBV4-1 and J is TRBJ1-6; D not certain. V was trimmed by 1 base and J by 8 bases, leaving 9 bases between them. The CDR3 has 14 residues. In germline, CDR1 is MGHRA, CDR2 YSYEKL. CDR3 region: CASSQGSPYSPLHF. CDR3 in DNA: TGCGCCAGCAGCCAAGGTAGTCCCTATTCACCCCTCCACTTT.

This clone came up once. The chain recombines TRBV6-5 with TRBJ2-7, with D possibly being TRBD1 or TRBD2 (5 bases each). V was cut by 4 bases and J by 6 bases, with 16 bases left in between. The CDR3 totals 14 residues. Looked up from germline, CDR1 is MNHEY and CDR2 is SVGAGI. The CDR3 sequence: CASSLTGALGEQYF. CDR3 nucleotides: TGTGCCAGCAGTTTGACCGGGGCCCTAGGCGAGCAGTACTTC.

CDR3 amino acids: CAWSVLRGWDGYTF. CDR3 DNA: TGTGCCTGGAGTGTACTACGGGGCTGGGATGGCTACACCTTC. V and J are TRBV30 and TRBJ1-2; TRBD1 is a possible D gene (5 bases). The germline V gene encodes CDR1 GTSNPN and CDR2 SVGIG (reference sequence). This CDR3 spans 14 amino acids. Trimming took 0 bases from V and 6 from J, leaving 14 bases between them.

The J gene is TRBJ2-3, the V gene TRBV7-2; 10 nucleotides line up with TRBD2. CDR3 length: 17 residues. CDR1 and CDR2 from the germline V gene are SGHTA and FQGNSA. Trimming took 0 bases from V and 7 from J; bases not matched to a gene: 10. CDR3 nucleotides: TGTGCCAGCAGCTTAGCGCGTTCTAGCGGGGGTACCTATACGCAGTATTTT. Residues: CASSLARSSGGTYTQYF.

The chain combines TRBV9 with TRBJ1-1; D gene unclear. The V and J ends lost 2 bases and 4 bases respectively, with 18 bases between them. Germline lookup yields CDR1 SGDLS and CDR2 YYNGEE. CDR3 length: 16 amino acids. CDR3 sequence reads: CASSVGLGASSTEAFF. The DNA for the CDR3 is TGTGCCAGCAGCGTGGGCCTCGGAGCTTCAAGCACTGAAGCTTTCTTT.

The chain has TRBV9 and TRBJ1-3; maybe TRBD1 (5 bases). This CDR3 has 15 residues. V gave up 2 bases and J gave up 0 bases, with 9 bases separating them. Per the germline V gene, CDR1 is SGDLS and CDR2 is YYNGEE. The CDR3 reads CASSVGGSSGNTIYF. CDR3 sequence (DNA): TGTGCCAGCAGCGTGGGGGGATCCTCTGGAAACACCATATATTTT.

The rearrangement links TRBV19 to TRBJ2-7; tentative D call: TRBD1 (5 bases). Germline CDR1 is LNHDA and CDR2 is SQIVND (reference sequence). The CDR3 is 15 residues long. Deletions cut 6 bases from V and 1 base from J, with 16 bases between. The CDR3: CASRRSGSLSYEQYF. CDR3 sequence (DNA): TGTGCCAGTAGGAGATCAGGGTCGCTATCCTACGAGCAGTACTTC.

In its sample, this clone was seen a few times. At the DNA level, this CDR3 is encoded by other sequences in the same sample as well. The rearrangement uses TRBV20-1 and TRBJ2-7; the D is unclear. The V gene's germline CDR1 is DFQATT and CDR2 SNEGSKA (reference sequence). Trimming cost V 3 bases and J 1 base, with 4 bases left between them. This CDR3 comprises 11 residues. The CDR3 loop reads CSASRSYEQYF. The CDR3 coding sequence is TGCAGTGCTAGCAGGTCCTACGAGCAGTACTTC.

The chain links TRBV9 to TRBJ2-7, with 11 bases matching TRBD2. The CDR3 runs 16 residues. Looked up from germline, CDR1 is SGDLS and CDR2 is YYNGEE. The V gene end was trimmed by 0 bases and the J gene end by 6 bases; junction bases not matched to a gene: 8. The CDR3 here is CASSVGVAGGRREQYF. CDR3 DNA: TGTGCCAGCAGCGTAGGAGTAGCGGGGGGGCGGCGCGAGCAGTACTTC.

The chain uses TRBV30 and TRBJ1-1, with TRBD1 as a possible D gene (5 bases). Germline assignment: CDR1 GTSNPN and CDR2 SVGIG (reference sequence). The length of the CDR3 is 11 residues. V shed 4 bases and J shed 11 bases, with 14 bases lying between them. The CDR3 sequence: CAWNYGGRAFF. The CDR3 DNA sequence: TGTGCCTGGAATTATGGGGGGAGGGCTTTCTTT.

The V and J genes are TRBV6-1 and TRBJ1-4; D is perhaps TRBD1 (5 bases). Trimming shortened V by 2 bases and J by 0 bases, and 7 bases separated the two germline ends. The germline gives CDR1 MNHNS, CDR2 SASEGT. The CDR3 consists of 15 residues. This CDR3 reads CASSEQGTTNEKLFF. In DNA, the CDR3 is TGTGCCAGCAGTGAACAGGGAACAACTAATGAAAAACTGTTTTTT.

This chain joins TRBV6-5 and TRBJ2-1, with 7 bases matching TRBD1. V lost 5 bases to trimming and J lost 1 base; unmatched junction nucleotides: 5. Per germline, CDR1 MNHEY and CDR2 SVGAGI. The CDR3 sequence is 15 residues long. CDR3 in DNA: TGTGCCAGCAGTCCCGACAGGGCATCCTACAATGAGCAGTTCTTC. This gives the protein CASSPDRASYNEQFF.